One T cell receptor beta chain is described in this entry. The data were taken from a study of T cell changes during pregnancy in multiple sclerosis. In germline, CDR1 is LGHNA, CDR2 YNFKEQ. V trimming: 0 bases; J trimming: 5 bases; junction bases outside the gene matches: 6. CDR3 length: 16 amino acids. The method was immunoSEQ multiplex PCR; TCRdb's version includes in-frame clones alone and lacks a portion of them. This sample has about 110,000 clones, with about 89% found just once. Source: peripheral blood, taken before pregnancy. The chain combines TRBV4-2 with TRBJ2-1, with 8 bases lining up with TRBD2. The origin of this receptor is a female donor with multiple sclerosis, enrolled in a pregnancy study. The CDR3 coding sequence is TGTGCCAGCAGCCAAGATCAAACTAGCGGCAACAATGAGCAGTTCTTC. Its translation is CASSQDQTSGNNEQFF.